This T cell receptor beta chain was sequenced in a study of blood T cell repertoires in COVID-19. CDR1 is KGHDR, CDR2 SFDVKD, per germline. V trimming: 4 bases; J trimming: 4 bases; junction bases outside the gene matches: 7. The CDR3 length is 16 residues. Some clones are missing from TCRdb's copy, which holds only in-frame ones; the method was immunoSEQ multiplex PCR. Here the sample spans about 250,000 clones, about 83% being singletons. Material for sequencing was peripheral blood. The chain is built from TRBV24-1 and TRBJ2-7, with 12 bases aligning to TRBD1. The sequence derives from a woman aged 40-49 years who had recovered from COVID-19. The DNA of the CDR3 is TGTGCCACCAGTGACACCGGGACAGGGGGCACTTACGAGCAGTACTTC. It codes for CATSDTGTGGTYEQYF.